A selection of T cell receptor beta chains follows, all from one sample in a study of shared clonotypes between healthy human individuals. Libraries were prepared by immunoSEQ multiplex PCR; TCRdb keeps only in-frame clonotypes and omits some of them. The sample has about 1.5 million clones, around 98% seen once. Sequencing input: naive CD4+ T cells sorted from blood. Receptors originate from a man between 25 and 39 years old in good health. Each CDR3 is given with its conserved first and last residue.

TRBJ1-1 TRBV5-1 CASSFRQGGDTEAFF
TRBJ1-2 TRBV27 CASSFGHSYGYTF
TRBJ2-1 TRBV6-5 CASSYRSYNEQFF
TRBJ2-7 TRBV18 CASSPGLAGAYEQYF
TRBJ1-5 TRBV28 CASSLTPLHQPQHF
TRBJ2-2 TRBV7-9 CASSFIHPGLSNTGELFF
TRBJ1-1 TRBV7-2 CASSLLAEAFF
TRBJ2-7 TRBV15 CATSSPGLSEQYF
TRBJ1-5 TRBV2 CASSVISGRDSNQPQHF
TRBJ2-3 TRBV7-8 CASSLVLAGGLDTQYF
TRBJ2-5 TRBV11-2 CASSLETVALSTQYF
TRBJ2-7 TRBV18 CASSPLNSGRPQDLYEQYF
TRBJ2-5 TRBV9 CASSYGQSQETQYF
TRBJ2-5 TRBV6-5 CAGRLGSETQYF
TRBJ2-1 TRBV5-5 CASSLAVLSYNEQFF
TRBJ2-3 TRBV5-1 CASSLRMTDTQYF
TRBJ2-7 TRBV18 CASSSQRYEQYF
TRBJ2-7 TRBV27 CASSQGTGRSSYEQYF
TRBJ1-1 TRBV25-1 CASSESRDSRMNTEAFF
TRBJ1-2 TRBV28 CASSLLVDYGYTF
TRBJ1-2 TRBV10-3 CAISDPGTGWYGYTF
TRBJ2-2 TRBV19 CASSKGLPGTNTGELFF
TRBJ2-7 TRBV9 CASSPSPLSFEQYF
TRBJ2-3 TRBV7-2 CASSLRADTQYF
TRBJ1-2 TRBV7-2 CASSFRGPLGYTF
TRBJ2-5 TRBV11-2 CASSPLVGLETQYF
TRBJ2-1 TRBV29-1 CSVAGSHEQFF
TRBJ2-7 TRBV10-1 CASSEGVIYEQYF
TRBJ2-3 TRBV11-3 CASSYLAGGPDTQYF
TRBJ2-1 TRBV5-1 CASSLYSDSRRGNEQFF
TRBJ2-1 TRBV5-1 CASSLGLGHEQFF
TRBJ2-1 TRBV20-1 CSAPTVAGKFF
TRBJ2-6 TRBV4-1 CASSQMGRDFSGANVLTF
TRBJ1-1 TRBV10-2 CASSGVNTEAFF
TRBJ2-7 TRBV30 CAWSVNSGARKAYEQYF
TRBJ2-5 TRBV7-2 CASSFRAGVYQETQYF
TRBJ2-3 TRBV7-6 CASGENGRTDTQYF
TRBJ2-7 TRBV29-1 CSVEEVATGQYF
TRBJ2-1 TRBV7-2 CASSLRDRGFDEQFF
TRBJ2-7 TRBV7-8 CASSLTATATYEQYF
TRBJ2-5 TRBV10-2 CASSDADETQYF
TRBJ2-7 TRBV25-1 CASIQVYEQYF